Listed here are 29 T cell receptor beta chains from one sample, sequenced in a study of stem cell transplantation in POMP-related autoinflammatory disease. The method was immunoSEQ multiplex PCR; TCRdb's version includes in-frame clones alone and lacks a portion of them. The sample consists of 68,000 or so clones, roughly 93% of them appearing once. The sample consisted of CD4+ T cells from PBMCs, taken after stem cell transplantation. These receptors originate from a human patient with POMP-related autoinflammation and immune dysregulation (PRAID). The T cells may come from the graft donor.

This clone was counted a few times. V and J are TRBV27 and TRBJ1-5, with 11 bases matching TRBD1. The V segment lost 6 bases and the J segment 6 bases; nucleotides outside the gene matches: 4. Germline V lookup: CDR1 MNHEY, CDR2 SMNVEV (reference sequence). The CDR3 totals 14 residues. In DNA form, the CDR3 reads TGTGCCAGCAGGCCCGGGACAGGGGGTCAGCCCCAGCATTTT. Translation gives CASRPGTGGQPQHF.

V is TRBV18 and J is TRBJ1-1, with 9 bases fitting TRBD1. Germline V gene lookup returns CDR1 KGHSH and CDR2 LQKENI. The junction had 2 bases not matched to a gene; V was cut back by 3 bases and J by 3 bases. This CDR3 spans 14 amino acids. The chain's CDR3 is CASSPRTGDTEAFF. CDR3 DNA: TGTGCCAGCTCACCCCGGACAGGGGACACTGAAGCTTTCTTT.

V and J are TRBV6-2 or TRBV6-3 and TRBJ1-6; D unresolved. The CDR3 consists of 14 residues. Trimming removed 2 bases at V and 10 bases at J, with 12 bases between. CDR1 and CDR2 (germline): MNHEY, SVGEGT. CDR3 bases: TGTGCCAGCAGTTACGTCGGAAGGAGGTCACCCCTCCACTTT. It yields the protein CASSYVGRRSPLHF.

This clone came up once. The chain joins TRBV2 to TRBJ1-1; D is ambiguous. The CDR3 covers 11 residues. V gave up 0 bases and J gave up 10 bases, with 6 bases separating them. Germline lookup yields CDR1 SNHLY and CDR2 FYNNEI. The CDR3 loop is CASSEAPTAFF. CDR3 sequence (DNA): TGTGCCAGCAGTGAAGCGCCTACAGCTTTCTTT.

The CDR3 reads CASSYGNTQYF. The CDR3 DNA reads as TGTGCCAGCAGTTACGGAAATACGCAGTATTTT. The chain combines TRBV6-5 with TRBJ2-3; no clear D. This CDR3 region has 11 residues. CDR1 is MNHEY and CDR2 is SVGAGI in the germline V gene. Trimming took 2 bases from V and 7 from J, leaving 4 bases between them.

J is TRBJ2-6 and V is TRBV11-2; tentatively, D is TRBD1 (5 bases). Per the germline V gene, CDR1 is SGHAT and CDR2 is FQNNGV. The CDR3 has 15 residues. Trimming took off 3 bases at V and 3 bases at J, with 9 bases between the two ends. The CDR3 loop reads CASSFRVVGANVLTF. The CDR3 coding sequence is TGTGCCAGCAGCTTCAGGGTTGTTGGGGCCAACGTCCTGACTTTC. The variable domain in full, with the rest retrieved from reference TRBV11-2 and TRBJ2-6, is EAGVAQSPRYKIIEKRQSVAFWCNPISGHATLYWYQQILGQGPKLLIQFQNNGVVDDSQLPKDRFSAERLKGVDSTLKIQPAKLEDSAVYLCASSFRVVGANVLTFGAGSRLTVL.

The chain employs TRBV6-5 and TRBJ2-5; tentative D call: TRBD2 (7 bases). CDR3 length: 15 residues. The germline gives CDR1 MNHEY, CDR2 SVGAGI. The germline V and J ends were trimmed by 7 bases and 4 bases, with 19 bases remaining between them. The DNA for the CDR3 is TGTGCCAGCACCCTTTCGGGGGGCCCGGGAGAGACCCAGTACTTC. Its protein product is CASTLSGGPGETQYF.

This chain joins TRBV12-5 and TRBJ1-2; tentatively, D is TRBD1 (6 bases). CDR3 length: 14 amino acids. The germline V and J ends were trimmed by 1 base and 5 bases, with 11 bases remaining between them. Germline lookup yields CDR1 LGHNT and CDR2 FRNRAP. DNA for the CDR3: TGTGCTAGTGGTTTGGCACAGGGCAAGTATGGCTACACCTTC. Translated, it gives CASGLAQGKYGYTF.

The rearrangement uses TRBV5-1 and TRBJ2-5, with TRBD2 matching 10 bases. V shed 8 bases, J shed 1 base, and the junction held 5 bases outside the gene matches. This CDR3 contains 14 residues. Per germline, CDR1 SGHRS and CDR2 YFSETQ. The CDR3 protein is CASASGGTQETQYF. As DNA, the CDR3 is TGCGCCAGTGCTAGCGGGGGTACCCAAGAGACCCAGTACTTC. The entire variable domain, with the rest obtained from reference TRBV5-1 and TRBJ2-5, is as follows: KAGVTQTPRYLIKTRGQQVTLSCSPISGHRSVSWYQQTPGQGLQFLFEYFSETQRNKGNFPGRFSGRQFSNSRSEMNVSTLELGDSALYLCASASGGTQETQYFGPGTRLLVL.

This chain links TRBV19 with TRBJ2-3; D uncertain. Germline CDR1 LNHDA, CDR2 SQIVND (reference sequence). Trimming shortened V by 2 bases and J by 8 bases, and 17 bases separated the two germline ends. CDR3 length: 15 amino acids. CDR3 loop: CASSINLVLMATQYF. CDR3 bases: TGTGCCAGTAGTATAAACCTAGTGTTGATGGCTACGCAGTATTTT.

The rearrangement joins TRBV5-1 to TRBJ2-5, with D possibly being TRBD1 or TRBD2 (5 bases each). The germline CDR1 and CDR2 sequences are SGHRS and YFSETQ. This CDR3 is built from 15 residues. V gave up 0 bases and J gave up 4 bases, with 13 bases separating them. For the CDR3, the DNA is TGCGCCAGCAGCTTGGCCGGGATTCAGGGAGAGACCCAGTACTTC. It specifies CASSLAGIQGETQYF.

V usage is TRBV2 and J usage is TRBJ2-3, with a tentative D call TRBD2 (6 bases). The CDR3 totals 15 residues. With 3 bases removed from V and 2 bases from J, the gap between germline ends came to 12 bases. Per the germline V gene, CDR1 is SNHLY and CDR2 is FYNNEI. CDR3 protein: CASSEGSGPTDTQYF. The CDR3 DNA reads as TGTGCCAGCAGTGAGGGTAGCGGACCCACAGATACGCAGTATTTT.

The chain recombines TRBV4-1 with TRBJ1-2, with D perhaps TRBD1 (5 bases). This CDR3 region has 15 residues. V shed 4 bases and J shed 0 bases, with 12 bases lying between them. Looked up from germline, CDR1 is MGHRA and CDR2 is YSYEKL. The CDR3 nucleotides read TGCGCCAGCAGCCCAGGGACCTCCCCTAACTATGGCTACACCTTC. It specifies CASSPGTSPNYGYTF.

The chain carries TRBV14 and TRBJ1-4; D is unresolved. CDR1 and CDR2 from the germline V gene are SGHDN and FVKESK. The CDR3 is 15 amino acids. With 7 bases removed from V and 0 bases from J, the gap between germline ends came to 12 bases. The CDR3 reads CASNPTAATNEKLFF. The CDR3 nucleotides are TGTGCCAGCAACCCTACGGCTGCAACTAATGAAAAACTGTTTTTT. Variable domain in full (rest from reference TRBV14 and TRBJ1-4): EAGVTQFPSHSVIEKGQTVTLRCDPISGHDNLYWYRRVMGKEIKFLLHFVKESKQDESGMPNNRFLAERTGGTYSTLKVQPAELEDSGVYFCASNPTAATNEKLFFGSGTQLSVL.

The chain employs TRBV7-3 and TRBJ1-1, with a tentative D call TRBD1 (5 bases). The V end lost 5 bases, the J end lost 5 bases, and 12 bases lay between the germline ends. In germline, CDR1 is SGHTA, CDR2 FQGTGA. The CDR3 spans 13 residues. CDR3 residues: CASSRHKGTEAFF. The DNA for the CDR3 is TGTGCCAGCAGCAGACACAAGGGGACTGAAGCTTTCTTT. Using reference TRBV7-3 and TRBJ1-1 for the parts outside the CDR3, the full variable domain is GAGVSQTPSNKVTEKGKYVELRCDPISGHTALYWYRQSLGQGPEFLIYFQGTGAADDSGLPNDRFFAVRPEGSVSTLKIQRTERGDSAVYLCASSRHKGTEAFFGQGTRLTVV.

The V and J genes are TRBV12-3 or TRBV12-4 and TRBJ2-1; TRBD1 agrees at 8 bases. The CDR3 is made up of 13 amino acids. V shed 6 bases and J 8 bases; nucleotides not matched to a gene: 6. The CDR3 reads CASRAGGGDEQFF. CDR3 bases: TGTGCCAGCAGGGCAGGGGGCGGGGATGAGCAGTTCTTC.

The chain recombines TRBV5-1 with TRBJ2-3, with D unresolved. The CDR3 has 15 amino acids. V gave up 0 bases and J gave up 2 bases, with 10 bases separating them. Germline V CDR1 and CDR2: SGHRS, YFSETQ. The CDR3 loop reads CASSLGSPHTDTQYF. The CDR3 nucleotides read TGCGCCAGCAGCTTGGGGAGCCCACACACAGATACGCAGTATTTT.

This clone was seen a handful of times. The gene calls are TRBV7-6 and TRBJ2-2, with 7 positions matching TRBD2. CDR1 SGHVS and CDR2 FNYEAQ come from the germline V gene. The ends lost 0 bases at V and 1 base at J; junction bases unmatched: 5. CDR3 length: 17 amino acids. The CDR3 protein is CASSLALAEQNTGELFF. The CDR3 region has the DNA TGTGCCAGCAGCTTAGCGCTAGCGGAGCAGAACACCGGGGAGCTGTTTTTT.

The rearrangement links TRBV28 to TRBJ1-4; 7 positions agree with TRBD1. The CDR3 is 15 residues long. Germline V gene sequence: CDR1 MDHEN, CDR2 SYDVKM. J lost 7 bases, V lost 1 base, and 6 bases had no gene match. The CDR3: CASSLSFDRAEKLFF. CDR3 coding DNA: TGTGCCAGCAGTTTATCCTTTGACAGGGCTGAAAAACTGTTTTTT.

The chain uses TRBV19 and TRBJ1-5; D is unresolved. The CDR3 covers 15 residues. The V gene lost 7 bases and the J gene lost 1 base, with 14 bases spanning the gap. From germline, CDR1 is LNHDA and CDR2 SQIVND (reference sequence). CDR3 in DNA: TGTGCCAGTAACCTCGGTACTTCCAGCAATCAGCCCCAGCATTTT. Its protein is CASNLGTSSNQPQHF.

Here the CDR3 DNA reads TGTGCCAGCAGCTCCTACAGGGGGCGTCACGCTGAAGCTTTCTTT. It codes for CASSSYRGRHAEAFF. The chain employs TRBV6-2 or TRBV6-3 and TRBJ1-1; 9 bases are a match to TRBD1. Germline values: CDR1 MNHEY, CDR2 SVGEGT. This CDR3 contains 15 residues. V shed 6 bases and J 6 bases; nucleotides not matched to a gene: 11.

The CDR3 bases are TGTGCCACCAGTGATTCGGACGGAACCTACGAGCAGTACTTC. Translation gives CATSDSDGTYEQYF. This chain connects TRBV24-1 to TRBJ2-7; no definite D call. The CDR3 extends over 14 amino acids. The V gene lost 2 bases and the J gene lost 2 bases, with 9 bases spanning the gap. Germline V CDR1 and CDR2: KGHDR, SFDVKD.

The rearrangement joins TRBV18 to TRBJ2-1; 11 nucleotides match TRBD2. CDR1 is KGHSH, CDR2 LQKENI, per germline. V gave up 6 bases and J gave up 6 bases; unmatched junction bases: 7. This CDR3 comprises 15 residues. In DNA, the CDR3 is TGTGCCAGCTCGGGGGACCTAGCGGGAGGCAATGAGCAGTTCTTC. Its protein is CASSGDLAGGNEQFF.

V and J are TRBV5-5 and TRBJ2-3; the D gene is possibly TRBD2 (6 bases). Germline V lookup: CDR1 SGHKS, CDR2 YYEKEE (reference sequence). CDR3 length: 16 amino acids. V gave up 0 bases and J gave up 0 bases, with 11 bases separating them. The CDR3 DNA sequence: TGTGCCAGCAGCTTGGGCAACGGAGGGAGCACAGATACGCAGTATTTT. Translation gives CASSLGNGGSTDTQYF.

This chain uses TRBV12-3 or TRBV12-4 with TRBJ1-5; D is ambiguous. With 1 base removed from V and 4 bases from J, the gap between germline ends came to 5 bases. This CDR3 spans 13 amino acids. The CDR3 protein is CASSLGSNQPQHF. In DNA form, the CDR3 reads TGTGCCAGCAGTTTAGGGTCGAATCAGCCCCAGCATTTT.

CDR3 bases: TGCGCCAGCAGCCCAGCAGGTTGGGATGAAAAACTGTTTTTT. Protein sequence: CASSPAGWDEKLFF. The gene calls are TRBV5-1 and TRBJ1-4, with D unresolved. CDR3 length equals 14 residues. Trimming pared 4 bases from V and 6 bases from J, leaving 13 bases between. Germline V gives CDR1 SGHRS, CDR2 YFSETQ.

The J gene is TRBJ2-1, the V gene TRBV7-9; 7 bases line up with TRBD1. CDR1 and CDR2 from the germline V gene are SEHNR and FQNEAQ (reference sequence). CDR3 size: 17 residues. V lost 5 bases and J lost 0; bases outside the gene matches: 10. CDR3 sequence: CASSPLKGASSYNEQFF. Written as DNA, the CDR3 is TGTGCCAGCAGCCCGCTTAAGGGGGCCTCCTCCTACAATGAGCAGTTCTTC.

This chain's CDR3 is CASSPPGTRSREQYF. CDR3 in DNA: TGTGCCAGCAGTCCCCCCGGGACTAGGTCCCGCGAGCAGTACTTC. The chain combines TRBV28 with TRBJ2-7, with 8 bases that match TRBD2. Germline V lookup: CDR1 MDHEN, CDR2 SYDVKM. Losses at the gene ends were 5 bases for V and 6 bases for J; bases not matched to a gene: 12. The CDR3 is 15 amino acids.

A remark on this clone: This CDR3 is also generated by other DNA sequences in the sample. CDR3 in amino acids: CASSYSDTEAFF. The DNA of the CDR3 is TGTGCCAGCAGTTACTCGGACACTGAAGCTTTCTTT. The chain recombines TRBV6-6 with TRBJ1-1; D unresolved. V gave up 0 bases and J gave up 3 bases, with 2 bases separating them. The germline V gene has CDR1 MNHNY and CDR2 SVGAGI (reference sequence). This CDR3 is built from 12 residues.